Here is one T cell receptor (beta chain) with its context. Its cognate antigen has yet to be identified. Qualities for individual bases were not recorded, and no much larger clone is one base off. The data derive from a study of cytomegalovirus exposure and HLA in healthy donors listed by TCRdb under 2017. Study-level background: According to an earlier analysis of 587 of the donors, 150 million to 200 million T cells yielded over 100 million unique TCR beta sequences and 250 to 350 Gb of sequence data. An early release covering just under 650 HLA-typed donors comprised about 310 gigabases of sequencing data and roughly 86 million unique TCR sequences. Of the roughly 410 genotyped donors, approximately 80% were placed in the genetic ancestry cluster associated with self-reported Caucasian donors. The study aimed to test whether cataloging public T cell receptors could reveal signatures of past pathogen exposure. The study used immunosequencing to profile the T cell repertoires of 666 subjects and linked those repertoires to cytomegalovirus serostatus. A separate validation cohort of roughly 130 different subjects was used in addition to the 666-subject first cohort. High-throughput TCR immunosequencing, statistical association of individual TCRs with disease status, and machine learning were combined to predict cytomegalovirus infection status. To study patterns of TCR occurrence, a later analysis re-analyzed previously published TCR beta repertoires from 600 to 750 donors and added high-resolution HLA genotyping. The later analysis used no new phenotypic data to find candidate immune exposures, relying instead on TCR beta sequences and their occurrence across donors. An earlier analysis of some 500 of the donors used high-throughput TCR beta sequencing to judge whether each TCR beta V gene segment behaved as functional or pseudogenic. Donor age, sex, ethnicity and CMV serostatus were compiled alongside the repertoire data. In a later genetic analysis, genome-wide SNP genotypes for about three fifths of the 666 donors were used, and that subset was treated as a discovery cohort. Every discovery cohort repertoire had been produced on one sequencing platform. HLA typing included class I and class II loci at four-digit resolution. Typing coverage varied by locus: about 629-640 donors for A, B, C, DRB1 and DQB1; around 560 for DQA1; approximately 570 for DPA1; more than 450 for DPB1. Roughly 5 DR-DQ haplotypes were handled as single units for association and clustering because linkage in the cohort was strong. Across 398 genotyped donors of the cohort, an average of about 250,000 unique TCR beta nucleotide sequences per donor were sequenced, and 15% to 20% of those sequences were non-productive.

According to the germline V gene, CDR1 reads MDHEN and CDR2 reads SYDVKM. The CDR3 contains 12 residues, cysteine and phenylalanine counted. Only the CDR3 portion is preserved as DNA: 36 bases, with reading frame beginning at the first base. Cut back by 7 bases and 4 bases, the V and J ends lie 10 bases apart. The library was prepared using the immunoSEQ multiplex PCR assay. For the multiplex PCR, a mixture combining 60 forward primers for TCR Vbeta segments and 13 reverse primers for TCR Jbeta segments was used. The CDR3 region of rearranged TCR beta genes was amplified from genomic DNA by a multiplex PCR assay. The amplified TCR beta libraries were sequenced on the Illumina HiSeq System as 87-base-pair reads. For the original study's pipeline: In a later analysis, 80 million or so unique TCR beta chains were counted across the roughly 610 repertoires, and roughly 11 million of these chains were shared by at least two donors. Raw reads were error-corrected and collapsed into unique sequences with a nearest-neighbor algorithm that merged closely related sequences to remove PCR and sequencing errors. V, D and J gene segments were assigned by aligning CDR3 sequences to IMGT reference sequences. For a sequence to be retained, a match of at least six nucleotides was required to both a V gene segment and a J gene segment. Rearrangements were called productive when the CDR3 lacked stop codons and stayed in frame with V and J; all others were non-productive. CDR3 was defined according to IMGT convention as the region running from the second conserved V-encoded cysteine to the conserved J-encoded phenylalanine. In an earlier analysis of 550 to 650 of the donors, sequences lacking an unambiguous match to a single V gene segment were excluded. In an earlier analysis of a few hundred of the donors, V segments were called functional above 56.7% productive rearrangements and were called segregating when the between-donor standard deviation exceeded 5%. To diagnose cytomegalovirus status from the catalog of TCR beta chain sequences, a statistical classification framework was built. V and J gene assignment, in a later analysis, came from comparing TCR nucleotide sequences with IMGT/GENE-DB human TR gene sequences. Using the TCRdist pipeline, a later analysis assigned CDR3 sequences along with most-parsimonious VDJ recombination scenarios. A later analysis defined each TCR beta chain by its CDR3 amino acid sequence plus V-gene family, and excluded reads lacking a unique V-gene family. In a later analysis, 500 to 650 highly shared, low-generation-probability nucleotide sequences were removed to address suspected cross-contamination and a sequencing artifact. For each public chain, a later analysis derived a clonal expansion index from normalized ranks of inferred template counts within each repertoire. In a later analysis, generation probabilities were computed using a VDJ recombination model fitted to out-of-frame rearrangements, and the results were checked against IGoR. In a later analysis, TCR-TCR, TCR-HLA and TCR-CMV co-occurrence was scored with hypergeometric tests, and a repertoire-size bias correction was applied to TCR pairs. In a later analysis, false discovery rates were estimated by permuting HLA or CMV assignments 20 times. In a later analysis, co-occurring TCRs were grouped with DBSCAN, and TCRdist sequence similarity was added when clustering was performed within HLA-allele-positive subsets. For co-occurrence clustering, repertoires with fewer than 30,000 or more than 120,000 public chains were excluded, along with roughly 5 repertoires with anomalous nucleotide sharing. Here the immuneACCESS table is served through TCRdb, limited to in-frame sequences with V and J called. Missing clones are a known gap in these copies; in checked studies unresolved V genes cover under half, and the rest lacks a known reason. Clone size and V and J calls were adopted from that table, with D and trimming inferred from the DNA. Here the sample has some 240,000 clones; almost 80% occur a single time. The ten largest clonotypes hold 3% to 4% of the sample.

The cohort was made up of roughly 670 healthy bone marrow donors. All cohort members were sampled while nominally healthy, although unrecorded immune exposures were likely present. The donor tested CMV seronegative and was one of the 352 seronegative cohort members. A peripheral blood sample was provided by each donor, and peripheral blood mononuclear cells were used for TCR beta sequencing. Genomic DNA was extracted from the blood cell samples with the Qiagen DNeasy Blood Extraction Kit. The paper's findings and limits, for the study overall: A further reported finding was that TCR beta sequences accurately predicted the HLA-A and HLA-B alleles for most subjects in the first cohort. A few of the identified cytomegalovirus-associated TCR beta chains were confirmed in vitro to be specific for cytomegalovirus antigens. It was suggested by the authors that the approach could potentially be generalized to other disease states and immunological phenotypes. Correlated functional status among segregating V segments might be attributable to linkage disequilibrium, but an unknown experimental factor could not be ruled out. According to a later analysis, most CMV-associated TCR beta chains appeared to be HLA-restricted, and the HLA associations seemed to be driven largely by CMV exposure. A later analysis reported that several top co-occurrence clusters appeared linked to parvovirus B19, influenza, CMV and Epstein-Barr virus. An association between a missense DCLRE1C variant and V-gene and J-gene trimming of TCR beta chains was found in a later genetic analysis and replicated in an independent cohort. Most TCR sequences were observed very rarely across donors, whereas some public TCRs were present in many individuals. The cohort was sequenced for TCR beta chains only, and without alpha or paired-chain data the features that could be detected were limited. Presence/absence analyses assumed roughly uniform sequencing depth across donors, an assumption that may not hold. The study gave a list of some 150 TCR beta chains associated with cytomegalovirus. According to a later analysis, TCR association rates differed among HLA loci, with DRB1 alleles showing the most associated TCRs and HLA-C alleles showing the fewest. CMV serostatus was the only immune exposure information available for the cohort. Because some donors lacked HLA typing at each locus, the association tests relied only on the typed subset. In both the original and validation cohorts, the classifier was reported to diagnose cytomegalovirus status with high specificity and sensitivity. When HLA alleles, especially DR and DQ, strongly co-occurred, TCR associations were difficult to assign to individual alleles. The sequencing pipeline was judged likely to have produced a cluster of highly shared sequence variants as a technical artifact. Compared with the approximately 670-donor mean, donors in an Asian-associated ancestry cluster had fewer N-insertions in productive TCRs, according to a later genetic analysis. Compared with equally common non-associated chains, HLA-associated TCR beta chains in a later analysis were more clonally expanded and had lower generation probabilities. Broadly in line with IMGT annotations, most TCR beta V segments showed up in productive rearrangements about 90% or about 30% of the time in an earlier analysis of 450 to 600 of the donors. A later analysis associated 15,000 or so TCR beta sequences with specific HLA alleles at a false discovery rate of 0.05. Some IMGT-functional V segments, including TRBV6-2 and TRBV6-3, could not be distinguished by the 87-base-pair reads and were therefore excluded. Over 15 rarely observed V segments, including chromosome 9 orphons, were excluded from the earlier analysis of approximately 500 of the donors because counts were too low.

Sequencing was performed on PBMCs. The rearrangement combines TRBV28 with TRBJ2-5, with no reliable assignment of the D segment. The origin of this receptor is a male donor in good health and CMV-seronegative. At the DNA level, the sequence is TGTGCCAGCAATTCAGGAAGAGAGACCCAGTACTTC. Its product reads: CASNSGRETQYF.